These 32 T cell receptor beta chains originate from one sample sequenced in a study of molecular identifiers for immune sequencing clone quantification. TCRdb re-called the PCR reads through MiXCR, storing one row per CDR3 protein. The data hold about 40,000 distinct CDR3 sequences, with nearly 25% observed a single time. The sequenced sample consisted of naive CD8+ T cells from blood, with Jurkat cell RNA spiked in. Subset given: FACS-sorted CD8+CD4-CCR7+CD45RA+ naive T cells. Receptors originate from a human donor in good health. Some libraries in this study had Jurkat cell RNA spiked in.

This clonotype was detected many times. The J gene is TRBJ1-5, the V gene TRBV5-5; D unclear. The CDR3 extends over 14 amino acids. Germline V gene sequence: CDR1 SGHKS, CDR2 YYEKEE (reference sequence). V gave up 0 bases and J gave up 7 bases, with 11 bases separating them. The DNA of the CDR3 is TGTGCCAGCAGCTTGGTAGGCACTAGACAGCCCCAGCATTTT. Translating gives CASSLVGTRQPQHF. The full variable domain, its missing parts supplied by reference TRBV5-5 and TRBJ1-5, is DAGVTQSPTHLIKTRGQQVTLRCSPISGHKSVSWYQQVLGQGPQFIFQYYEKEERGRGNFPDRFSARQFPNYSSELNVNALLLGDSALYLCASSLVGTRQPQHFGDGTRLSIL.

In this sample, this clonotype turned up once. A single base separates this from a much larger clone, so it may be a read error. The V call is TRBV5-1, the J call TRBJ2-7, with D possibly being TRBD1 (5 bases). Trimming pared 0 bases from V and 2 bases from J, leaving 12 bases between. CDR3 length: 15 residues. Germline CDR1 and CDR2: SGHRS and YFSETQ. The CDR3 region is CASSLGQGMTYEQYF. CDR3 nucleotides: TGCGCCAGCAGCTTGGGCCAGGGTATGACCTACGAGCAGTACTTC.

A remark on this clonotype: This may be a read error: a much more frequent sequence differs by one nucleotide. The rearrangement uses TRBV5-1 and TRBJ2-7; the D gene is possibly TRBD2 (6 bases). Germline V gene sequence: CDR1 SGHRS, CDR2 YFSETQ. The CDR3 sequence is 15 residues long. The CDR3 sequence: CSSSLVPGSSYEQYF. DNA for the CDR3: TGCTCCAGCAGCTTGGTCCCCGGGAGCTCCTACGAGCAGTACTTC.

A remark on this clonotype: A read error may explain this, as a much larger clone is one base away. The rearrangement links TRBV2 to TRBJ2-3; D is possibly TRBD1 or TRBD2 (5 bases each). The CDR3 consists of 12 residues. The V gene lost 8 bases and the J gene lost 2 bases, with 8 bases spanning the gap. Germline CDR1 SNHLY, CDR2 FYNNEI. The CDR3 nucleotides read TGTGCCAGCGGGACGCTCACAGATACGCAGTATTTT. It encodes CASGTLTDTQYF.

This clonotype was recorded at least ten times. V gene TRBV6-5 combines with J gene TRBJ2-5; no reliable D call. The CDR3 length is 11 residues. V was cut by 2 bases and J by 5 bases, with 3 bases left in between. Per the germline V gene, CDR1 is MNHEY and CDR2 is SVGAGI. CDR3 in amino acids: CASSYGETQYF. The CDR3 coding sequence is TGTGCCAGCAGTTACGGGGAGACCCAGTACTTC.

At least ten counts were recorded for this clonotype. J is TRBJ2-7 and V is TRBV9; weak D call: TRBD2 (6 bases). The V and J ends lost 4 bases and 3 bases respectively, with 20 bases between them. The CDR3 is made up of 16 amino acids. Germline lookup yields CDR1 SGDLS and CDR2 YYNGEE. In DNA, the CDR3 is TGTGCCAGCAGCCTCGGGACTGCCGCTGGGTACTACGAGCAGTACTTC. This sequence encodes CASSLGTAAGYYEQYF. Combining the CDR3 with reference TRBV9 and TRBJ2-7 gives the whole variable domain DSGVTQTPKHLITATGQRVTLRCSPRSGDLSVYWYQQSLDQGLQFLIQYYNGEERAKGNILERFSAQQFPDLHSELNLSSLELGDSALYFCASSLGTAAGYYEQYFGPGTRLTVT.

This clonotype was seen at least ten times. This sequence joins TRBV2 and TRBJ2-2; 8 nucleotides line up with TRBD1. The CDR3 contains 17 residues. The trim removed 4 bases at V and 1 base at J, leaving 8 bases unmatched. CDR1 is SNHLY, CDR2 FYNNEI, per germline. The CDR3 DNA is TGTGCCAGCAGTGGATTGTGGGACAGGATGAACACCGGGGAGCTGTTTTTT. Translated, it gives CASSGLWDRMNTGELFF.

A few counts support this clonotype. The J gene is TRBJ1-5, the V gene TRBV6-2 or TRBV6-3, with 8 bases fitting TRBD1. In germline, CDR1 is MNHEY, CDR2 SVGEGT. This CDR3 comprises 15 residues. Trimming cost V 6 bases and J 0 bases; bases outside gene matches: 4. In nucleotides, the CDR3 is TGTGCCAGCAGCCGACAGGGGAATAGCAATCAGCCCCAGCATTTT. This translates into CASSRQGNSNQPQHF.

V is TRBV18 and J is TRBJ2-5; a weak D match, TRBD1 (6 bases). The germline CDR1 and CDR2 sequences are KGHSH and LQKENI. This CDR3 is built from 16 residues. V gave up 6 bases and J gave up 2 bases, with 19 bases separating them. The CDR3 nucleotides read TGTGCCAGCTCCGCATCCCCCGGGACAAGTCAAGAGACCCAGTACTTC. It yields the protein CASSASPGTSQETQYF.

The sample holds many counts of this clonotype. CDR3 amino acids: CASKQGSYNEQFF. The CDR3 DNA reads as TGTGCCAGCAAACAGGGGTCCTACAATGAGCAGTTCTTC. V usage is TRBV2 and J usage is TRBJ2-1; TRBD1 matches at 7 bases. Germline lookup yields CDR1 SNHLY and CDR2 FYNNEI. V trimming: 7 bases; J trimming: 1 base; junction bases outside the gene matches: 1. The CDR3 totals 13 residues.

The table lists this clonotype with many counts. The rearrangement joins TRBV30 to TRBJ1-1, with D possibly being TRBD1 (5 bases). Germline V gene lookup returns CDR1 GTSNPN and CDR2 SVGIG (reference sequence). The ends were cut back, 7 bases at V and 6 bases at J, with 21 bases in the middle. The CDR3 has 14 amino acids. CDR3 coding DNA: TGTGCCTTCTTCCCGGGACCCAGAGGACCTGAAGCTTTCTTT. It specifies CAFFPGPRGPEAFF.

This clonotype has a count of ten or more. This sequence joins TRBV7-2 and TRBJ2-7; the match to TRBD1 covers 9 bases. This CDR3 has 15 residues. Germline assignment: CDR1 SGHTA and CDR2 FQGNSA. J was trimmed by 2 bases and V by 5 bases; bases with no gene match: 7. CDR3 amino acids: CASSPDRGIAYEQYF. CDR3 DNA: TGTGCCAGCAGCCCGGACAGGGGTATTGCCTACGAGCAGTACTTC.

Notes on this clonotype: A junction end diverges from the germline sequence, so it may reflect a read error. The rearrangement links TRBV19 to TRBJ1-5, with a tentative D call TRBD1 (5 bases). CDR3 length equals 13 residues. In germline, CDR1 is LNHDA, CDR2 SQIVND (reference sequence). The CDR3 is CASKPGPNQSQHF. The CDR3 coding sequence is TGTGCCAGTAAGCCAGGGCCAAATCAGTCCCAGCATTTT. Full variable domain (outside the CDR3, taken from reference TRBV19 and TRBJ1-5): DGGITQSPKYLFRKEGQNVTLSCEQNLNHDAMYWYRQDPGQGLRLIYYSQIVNDFQKGDIAEGYSVSREKKESFPLTVTSAQKNPTAFYLCASKPGPNQSQHFGDGTRLSIL.

This clonotype was counted ten times or more. The chain joins TRBV6-5 to TRBJ1-1, with unresolved D. Germline V gene sequence: CDR1 MNHEY, CDR2 SVGAGI. CDR3 length: 13 residues. V lost 0 bases and J 2 bases, leaving 4 bases between the germline ends. The CDR3 coding sequence is TGTGCCAGCAGTTACTCGAGAAACACTGAAGCTTTCTTT. Translated, it gives CASSYSRNTEAFF.

J is TRBJ2-5 and V is TRBV6-5; D ambiguous. Germline V gives CDR1 MNHEY, CDR2 SVGAGI. The CDR3 length is 15 residues. The V end lost 6 bases, the J end lost 4 bases, and 18 bases lay between the germline ends. This chain's CDR3 is CASRRDFINLETQYF. In DNA, the CDR3 is TGTGCCAGCAGACGAGACTTCATCAACCTAGAGACCCAGTACTTC.

This clonotype was counted a few times. The chain is built from TRBV21-1 and TRBJ2-7; the D call in the table, TRBD1, was not verified against the DNA. TRBV21-1 is tagged as a pseudogene. The CDR3 covers 15 residues. The DNA for the CDR3 is TGTGCCAGCAGCAAATCATGGACAGGGAGCCGCCGGCAGTACTTC. Translation: CASSKSWTGSRRQYF.

This clonotype was found many times. The rearrangement joins TRBV13 to TRBJ1-5; D is undetermined. The CDR3 runs to 13 residues. The germline gives CDR1 PRHDT, CDR2 FYEKMQ (reference sequence). V was cut by 1 base and J by 7 bases, with 8 bases left in between. Written as DNA, the CDR3 is TGTGCCAGCAGCTTAGAAGAAGGGCAGCCCCAGCATTTT. Translation: CASSLEEGQPQHF.

This clonotype was seen many times. The chain employs TRBV6-6 and TRBJ1-5; 7 nucleotides line up with TRBD1. This CDR3 spans 15 amino acids. Germline trimming cut 2 bases from V and 4 bases from J; bases unmatched to any gene: 5. Germline V gene lookup returns CDR1 MNHNY and CDR2 SVGAGI (reference sequence). In DNA form, the CDR3 reads TGTGCCAGCAGTTACCGGGACAGTTCTAATCAGCCCCAGCATTTT. It translates to CASSYRDSSNQPQHF.

As concerns this clonotype: Being one base from a much bigger clone, this may be a read error. The rearrangement uses TRBV15 and TRBJ2-4, with D unclear. CDR3 length equals 12 residues. CDR1 and CDR2 from the germline V gene are LNHNV and YYDKDF (reference sequence). The CDR3 DNA sequence: TGTGCCACCAAAGTTTCCAATAACATTCAGTACTTC. This gives the protein CATKVSNNIQYF.

The chain employs TRBV24-1 and TRBJ2-3; tentatively, D is TRBD2 (6 bases). This CDR3 contains 14 residues. Germline V gene sequence: CDR1 KGHDR, CDR2 SFDVKD. V was cut by 5 bases and J by 1 base, with 9 bases left in between. The CDR3 DNA sequence: TGTGCCACCAGTGTCGGGGGTGGCACAGATACGCAGTATTTT. Amino acid sequence: CATSVGGGTDTQYF.

This clonotype came up many times. The gene calls are TRBV2 and TRBJ2-3, with 15 nucleotides matching TRBD2. V gave up 0 bases and J gave up 2 bases; unmatched junction bases: 3. This CDR3 is 18 amino acids long. The V gene's germline CDR1 is SNHLY and CDR2 FYNNEI. The CDR3 bases are TGTGCCAGCAGTGAAGCGGGACTAGCGGGAGGACTCACAGATACGCAGTATTTT. Protein product: CASSEAGLAGGLTDTQYF.

This clonotype was recorded at least ten times. The rearrangement links TRBV7-2 to TRBJ2-3, with TRBD2 as a possible D gene (6 bases). From germline, CDR1 is SGHTA and CDR2 FQGNSA. V was cut by 3 bases and J by 0 bases, with 13 bases left in between. This CDR3 is built from 16 residues. The CDR3 reads CASSLVSGGSTDTQYF. CDR3 DNA sequence: TGTGCCAGCAGCTTGGTTTCCGGGGGTAGCACAGATACGCAGTATTTT.

The table lists this clonotype with many counts. The CDR3 spells CSARQASSYEQYF. CDR3 DNA sequence: TGCAGTGCTAGACAGGCTTCGTCCTACGAGCAGTACTTC. The chain recombines TRBV20-1 with TRBJ2-7; D gene ambiguous. Germline CDR1 reads DFQATT; CDR2 reads SNEGSKA (reference sequence). The CDR3 totals 13 residues. V lost 2 bases and J lost 1, with 9 bases in between.

About this clonotype: A much larger clonotype is one base distant, so this may be a read error. This chain links TRBV7-9 with TRBJ2-7; TRBD2 is a possible D gene (5 bases). Looked up from germline, CDR1 is SEHNR and CDR2 is FQNEAQ (reference sequence). This CDR3 region has 15 residues. V was clipped by 5 bases and J by 6 bases, with 20 bases between them. The CDR3 nucleotides are TGTGCCAGCAGCCCCCTCCGGGGAACGGGCTGCGAGCAGTACTTC. Protein: CASSPLRGTGCEQYF. The variable domain in full, completed from reference TRBV7-9 and TRBJ2-7, reads DTGVSQNPRHKITKRGQNVTFRCDPISEHNRLYWYRQTLGQGPEFLTYFQNEAQLEKSRLLSDRFSAERPKGSFSTLEIQRTEQGDSAMYLCASSPLRGTGCEQYFGPGTRLTVT.

The chain uses TRBV4-3 and TRBJ2-3; 10 bases are shared with TRBD2. V was clipped by 0 bases and J by 3 bases; unmatched bases: 6. Germline CDR1 reads LGHNA; CDR2 reads YSLEER. CDR3 length: 17 residues. The CDR3 spells CASSQDLASGRTDTQYF. CDR3 bases: TGCGCCAGCAGCCAAGATTTGGCTAGCGGGAGAACAGATACGCAGTATTTT.

The rearrangement links TRBV7-9 to TRBJ2-3; D is unclear. This CDR3 comprises 15 residues. CDR1 and CDR2 from the germline V gene are SEHNR and FQNEAQ (reference sequence). Trimming shortened V by 1 base and J by 0 bases, and 8 bases separated the two germline ends. CDR3 DNA: TGTGCCAGCAGCTTAGTTCCTCCTAGCACAGATACGCAGTATTTT. It yields the protein CASSLVPPSTDTQYF.

The chain recombines TRBV7-9 with TRBJ2-1, with a possible D match to TRBD2 (5 bases). The CDR3 consists of 15 residues. Germline lookup yields CDR1 SEHNR and CDR2 FQNEAQ (reference sequence). V lost 2 bases to trimming and J lost 8 bases, with 16 bases between them. Here the CDR3 reads CASSLSWAAGDEQFF. As DNA, the CDR3 is TGTGCCAGCAGCTTATCATGGGCCGCCGGGGATGAGCAGTTCTTC.

The J gene is TRBJ2-1, the V gene TRBV5-4; 10 bases match TRBD1. The CDR3 sequence is 16 residues long. Looked up from germline, CDR1 is SGHNT and CDR2 is YYREEE (reference sequence). Germline trimming cut 4 bases from V and 5 bases from J; bases unmatched to any gene: 9. CDR3 in DNA: TGTGCCAGCAGCCCGCCGGGACAGGGGAGTGACAATGAGCAGTTCTTC. This gives the protein CASSPPGQGSDNEQFF.

In regard to this clonotype: The CDR3 ends on some other residue instead of the conserved phenylalanine or tryptophan, so this is likely a read error. This chain uses TRBV10-3 with TRBJ2-3; 9 bases align to TRBD1. V lost 9 bases and J lost 6; bases outside the gene matches: 7. CDR3 length: 13 residues. In germline, CDR1 is ENHRY, CDR2 SYGVKD. The CDR3 DNA reads as TGTGCCATAAGGGACAGGGCCCAGGATACGCAGTATCTT. Its protein is CAIRDRAQDTQYL.

The chain employs TRBV7-6 and TRBJ2-1; 9 bases match TRBD1. Germline loops: CDR1 SGHVS, CDR2 FNYEAQ. The trim removed 5 bases at V and 3 bases at J, leaving 5 bases unmatched. There are 15 residues in the CDR3. DNA of the CDR3: TGTGCCAGCAGCGACAGGGGGTCCCTCTACAATGAGCAGTTCTTC. Translated, it gives CASSDRGSLYNEQFF.

This clonotype was seen only a few times. A clone one base away is much larger, so this may be a read error. The genes are TRBV2 and TRBJ2-7; D tentatively reads TRBD1 or TRBD2 (5 bases each). The CDR3 has 14 residues. CDR1 SNHLY and CDR2 FYNNEI come from the germline V gene. Trimming pared 1 base from V and 3 bases from J, leaving 10 bases between. The DNA for the CDR3 is TGTGCCAGCAGTGAAGTGAGGGGAGACTACGAGCAGTACTTC. This encodes CASSEVRGDYEQYF.

A note on this clonotype: At one end the junction does not follow the germline gene, possibly because of a read error. This rearrangement joins TRBV5-1 to TRBJ2-5, with a possible D match to TRBD2 (7 bases). The germline V gene encodes CDR1 SGHRS and CDR2 YFSETQ. This CDR3 is 20 amino acids long. CDR3 protein: CASSSNPHGGLAPNQETQYF. The DNA of the CDR3 is TGCGCCAGCAGCTCAAACCCACACGGGGGGCTCGCGCCGAACCAAGAGACCCAGTATTTC.